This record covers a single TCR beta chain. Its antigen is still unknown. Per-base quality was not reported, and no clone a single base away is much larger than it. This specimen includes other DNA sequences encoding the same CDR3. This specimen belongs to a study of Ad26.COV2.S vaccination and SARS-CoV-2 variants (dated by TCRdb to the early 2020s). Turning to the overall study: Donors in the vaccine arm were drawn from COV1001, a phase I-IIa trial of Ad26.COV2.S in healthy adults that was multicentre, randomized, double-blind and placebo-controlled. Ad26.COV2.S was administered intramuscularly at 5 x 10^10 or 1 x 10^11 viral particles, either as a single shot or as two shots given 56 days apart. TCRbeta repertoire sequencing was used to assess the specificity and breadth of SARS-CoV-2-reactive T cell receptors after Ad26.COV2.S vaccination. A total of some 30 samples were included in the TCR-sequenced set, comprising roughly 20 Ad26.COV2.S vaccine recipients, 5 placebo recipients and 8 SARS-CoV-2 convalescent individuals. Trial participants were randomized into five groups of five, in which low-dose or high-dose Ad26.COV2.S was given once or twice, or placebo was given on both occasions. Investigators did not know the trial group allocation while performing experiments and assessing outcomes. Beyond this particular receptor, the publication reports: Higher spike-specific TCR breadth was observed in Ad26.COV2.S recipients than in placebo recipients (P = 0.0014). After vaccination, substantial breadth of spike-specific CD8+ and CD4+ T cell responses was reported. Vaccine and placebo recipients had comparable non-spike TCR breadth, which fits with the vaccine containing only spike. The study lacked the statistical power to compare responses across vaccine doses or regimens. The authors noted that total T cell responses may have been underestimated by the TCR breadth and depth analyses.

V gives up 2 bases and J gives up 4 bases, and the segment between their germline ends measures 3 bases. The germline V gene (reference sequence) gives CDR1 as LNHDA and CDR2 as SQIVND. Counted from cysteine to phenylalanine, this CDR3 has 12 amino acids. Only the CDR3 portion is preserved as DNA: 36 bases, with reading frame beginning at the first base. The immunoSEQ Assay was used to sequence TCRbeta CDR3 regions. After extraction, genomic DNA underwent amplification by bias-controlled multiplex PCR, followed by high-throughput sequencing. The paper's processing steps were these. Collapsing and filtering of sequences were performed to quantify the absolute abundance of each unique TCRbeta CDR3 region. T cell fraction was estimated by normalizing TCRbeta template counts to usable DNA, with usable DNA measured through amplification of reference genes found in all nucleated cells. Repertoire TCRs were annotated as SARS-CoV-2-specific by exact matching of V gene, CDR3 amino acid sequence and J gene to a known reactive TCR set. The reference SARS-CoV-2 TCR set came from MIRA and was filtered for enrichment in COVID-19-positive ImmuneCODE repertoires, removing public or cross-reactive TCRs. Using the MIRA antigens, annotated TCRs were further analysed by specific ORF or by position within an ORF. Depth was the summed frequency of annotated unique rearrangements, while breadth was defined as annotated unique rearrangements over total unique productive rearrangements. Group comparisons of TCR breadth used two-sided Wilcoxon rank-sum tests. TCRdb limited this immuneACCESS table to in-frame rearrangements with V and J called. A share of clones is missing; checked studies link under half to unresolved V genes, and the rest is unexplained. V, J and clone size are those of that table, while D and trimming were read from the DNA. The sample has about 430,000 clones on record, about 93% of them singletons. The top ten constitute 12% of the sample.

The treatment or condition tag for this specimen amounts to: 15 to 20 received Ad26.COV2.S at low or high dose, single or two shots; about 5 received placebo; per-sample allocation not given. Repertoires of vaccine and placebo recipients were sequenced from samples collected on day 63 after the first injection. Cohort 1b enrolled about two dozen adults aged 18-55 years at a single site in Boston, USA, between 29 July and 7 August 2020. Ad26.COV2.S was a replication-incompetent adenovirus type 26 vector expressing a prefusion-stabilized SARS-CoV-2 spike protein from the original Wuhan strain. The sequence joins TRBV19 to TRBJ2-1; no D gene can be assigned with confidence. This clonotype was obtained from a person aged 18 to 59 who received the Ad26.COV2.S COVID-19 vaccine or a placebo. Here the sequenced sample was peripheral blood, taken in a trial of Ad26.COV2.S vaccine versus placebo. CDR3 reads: CASSIPYNEQFF. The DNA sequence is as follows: TGTGCCAGTAGTATACCGTACAATGAGCAGTTCTTC.